This record concerns one TCR beta chain sequence. The target antigen is unknown. The entry originates in a study of T cell responses to AZD1222 COVID-19 vaccine. For the study at large: Second-dose groups at about 4 or about 12 weeks were pooled. Study results and caveats: Spike-specific TCR breadth and depth grew following two AZD1222 doses.

The CDR3 contains 13 residues. The germline V gene has CDR1 SGHRS and CDR2 YFSETQ. V was clipped by 6 bases and J by 0 bases; unmatched bases: 2. The data were produced by immunoSEQ multiplex PCR, yet TCRdb's version contains in-frame clones alone and is incomplete. In the table there are 200,000 or so clones, approximately 90% of which are singletons. The chain joins TRBV5-1 to TRBJ2-5; 7 positions agree with TRBD2. This TCR derives from an adult in good health. The material sequenced was peripheral blood, taken on day 0 of AZD1222 vaccination. The CDR3 DNA reads TGCGCCAGCATGACTAGCTACCAAGAGACCCAGTACTTC. Translation gives CASMTSYQETQYF.